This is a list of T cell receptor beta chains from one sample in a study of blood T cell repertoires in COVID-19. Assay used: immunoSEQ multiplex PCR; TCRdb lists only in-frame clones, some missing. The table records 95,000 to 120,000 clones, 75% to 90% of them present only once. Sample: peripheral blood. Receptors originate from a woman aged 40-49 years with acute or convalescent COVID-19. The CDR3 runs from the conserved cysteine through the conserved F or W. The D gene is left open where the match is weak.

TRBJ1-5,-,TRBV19,CASSIGRGASNQPQHF
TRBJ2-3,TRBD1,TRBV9,CASSIQTGSTDTQYF
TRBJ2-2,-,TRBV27,CASSSETNTGELFF
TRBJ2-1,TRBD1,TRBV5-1,CASSLFLGQGNEQFF
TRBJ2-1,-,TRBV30,CAWSAWTGYNEQFF
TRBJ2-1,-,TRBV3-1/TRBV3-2,CASSQLSQVEQFF
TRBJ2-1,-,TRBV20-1,CSASLGARNEQFF
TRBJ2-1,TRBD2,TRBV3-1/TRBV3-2,CASSQSSGGGNEQFF
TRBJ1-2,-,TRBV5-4,CASSSRGSKNYGYTF
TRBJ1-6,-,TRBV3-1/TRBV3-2,CASSQTPFSGGNNSPLHF
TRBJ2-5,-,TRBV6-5,CASRTSRGSAQYF
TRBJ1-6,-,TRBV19,CATKGNTNSPLHF
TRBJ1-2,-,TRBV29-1,CSVELGGQNNYGYTF
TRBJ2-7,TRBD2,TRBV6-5,CASSYSLAGGYEQYF
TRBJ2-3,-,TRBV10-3,CAISEGVPTDTQYF
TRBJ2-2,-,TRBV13,CASSFKVLAGTGELFF
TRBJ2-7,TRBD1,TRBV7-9,CASSSRTGNYEQYF
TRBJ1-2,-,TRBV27,CASSWKGNYGYTF
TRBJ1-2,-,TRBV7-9,CASSLWAGLGYTF
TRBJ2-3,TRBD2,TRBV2,CASRLLAASTDTQYF
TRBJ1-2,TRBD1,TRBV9,CASSPGQGYGYTF
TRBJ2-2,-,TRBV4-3,CASSPFSGVTNTGELFF
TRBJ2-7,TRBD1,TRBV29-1,CSARSGGTYEQYF
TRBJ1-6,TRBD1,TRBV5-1,CASSFSGQGAVNSPLHF
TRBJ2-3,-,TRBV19,CASSSSGADTQYF
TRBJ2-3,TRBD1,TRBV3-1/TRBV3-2,CASSQEGGLGTDTQYF
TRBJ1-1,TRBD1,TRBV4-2,CASSQDSRGWANTEAFF
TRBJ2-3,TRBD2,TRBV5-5,CASSRGLAGDTQYF
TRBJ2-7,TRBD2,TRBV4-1,CASSQFFSGGVYEQYF
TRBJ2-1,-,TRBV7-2,CASSLALSRYNEQFF
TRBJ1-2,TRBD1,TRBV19,CASRRGQGSGYTF
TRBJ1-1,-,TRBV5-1,CASSLSQVGNTEAFF
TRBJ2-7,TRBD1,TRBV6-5,CASSRDRTYEQYF
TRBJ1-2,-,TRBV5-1,CASSETGNYGYTF
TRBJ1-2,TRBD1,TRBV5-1,CASSLAIHPGQINYGYTF
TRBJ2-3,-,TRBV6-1,CASSETEADTQYF
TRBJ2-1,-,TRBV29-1,CSVVGAYNEQFF
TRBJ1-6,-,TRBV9,CASTPGHVNSPLHF
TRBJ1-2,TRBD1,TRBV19,CASSLKGPAATGVLYGYTF
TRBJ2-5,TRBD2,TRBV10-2,CASSEPRGGPETQYF
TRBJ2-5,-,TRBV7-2,CASRPNRARQETQYF
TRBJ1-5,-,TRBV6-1,CASSETDRQNQPQHF
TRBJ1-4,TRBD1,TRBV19,CASSDEDRGYEKLFF
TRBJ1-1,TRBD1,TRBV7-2,CASSSTIQGRAFF
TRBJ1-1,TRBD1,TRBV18,CASSPLASGQGNTEAFF
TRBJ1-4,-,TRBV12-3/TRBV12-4,CASSLPGREKLFF
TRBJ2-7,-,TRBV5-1,CASSLFSSYEQYF
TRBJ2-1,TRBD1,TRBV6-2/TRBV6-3,CASSYSGGSEQFF
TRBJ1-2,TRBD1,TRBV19,CASTLRPGYETGMYIYGYTF